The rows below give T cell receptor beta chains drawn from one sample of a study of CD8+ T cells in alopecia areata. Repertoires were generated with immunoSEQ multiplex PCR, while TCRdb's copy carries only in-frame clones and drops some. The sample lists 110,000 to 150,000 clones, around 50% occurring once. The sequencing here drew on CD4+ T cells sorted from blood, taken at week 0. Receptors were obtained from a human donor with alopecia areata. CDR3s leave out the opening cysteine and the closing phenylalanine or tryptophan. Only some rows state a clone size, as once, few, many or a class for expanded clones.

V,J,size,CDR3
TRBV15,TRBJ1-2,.,ATSSRWNNYGYT
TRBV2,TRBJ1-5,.,ASSPRQGNQPQH
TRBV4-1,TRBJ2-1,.,ASSRGSGGAYNEQF
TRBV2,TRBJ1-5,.,ASTRDRAINQPQH
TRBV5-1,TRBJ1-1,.,ASSSNTGLNTEAF
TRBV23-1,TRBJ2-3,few,ASSHKGRSQY
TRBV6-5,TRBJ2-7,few,ASNQAGGSYEQY
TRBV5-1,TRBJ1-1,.,ASSFNDPSSAAF
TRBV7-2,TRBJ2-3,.,ASISPGLARAADTQY
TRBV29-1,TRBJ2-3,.,SVDRTSTDTQY
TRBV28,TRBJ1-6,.,ASSSLINSPLH
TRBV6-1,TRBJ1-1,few,ASRSGQPNTEAF
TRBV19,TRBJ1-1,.,ASKDWGTEAF